The 24 T cell receptor beta chains presented below share a single source sample, sequenced in a study of T cell changes during pregnancy in multiple sclerosis. Data came from immunoSEQ multiplex PCR; TCRdb stores just in-frame clones and leaves some out. The data contain approximately 60,000 clones, more than 75% of them singletons. This sample comprised peripheral blood, obtained in the second trimester of pregnancy. Receptors were obtained from a female donor with multiple sclerosis, enrolled in a pregnancy study.

The chain recombines TRBV27 with TRBJ2-7; a possible D gene is TRBD2 (5 bases). V lost 2 bases to trimming and J lost 0 bases, with 11 bases between them. CDR1 is MNHEY and CDR2 is SMNVEV in the germline V gene (reference sequence). CDR3 length equals 15 residues. The CDR3 here is CASSLRAEGSYEQYF. The DNA of the CDR3 is TGTGCCAGCAGTTTAAGGGCAGAGGGCTCCTACGAGCAGTACTTC.

J is TRBJ2-3 and V is TRBV6-4; 13 nucleotides match TRBD2. Looked up from germline, CDR1 is MRHNA and CDR2 is SNTAGT. This CDR3 spans 15 amino acids. V shed 0 bases, J shed 10 bases, and the junction held 4 bases outside the gene matches. CDR3 loop: CASSDSTSGGSAQYF. DNA for the CDR3: TGTGCCAGCAGTGACTCGACTAGCGGGGGGAGTGCGCAGTATTTT.

The chain combines TRBV2 with TRBJ1-1, with D maybe TRBD1 (6 bases). The CDR3 consists of 13 residues. The V gene lost 6 bases and the J gene lost 5 bases, with 13 bases spanning the gap. The V gene's germline CDR1 is SNHLY and CDR2 FYNNEI. The CDR3 DNA reads as TGTGCCAGCAGACGACAGGAAGGGACTGAAGCTTTCTTT. As protein: CASRRQEGTEAFF.

The V gene is TRBV7-3, the J gene TRBJ2-5, with 11 bases matching TRBD2. The CDR3 covers 15 residues. V lost 1 base to trimming and J lost 5 bases; unmatched junction nucleotides: 3. CDR1 is SGHTA and CDR2 is FQGTGA in the germline V gene. DNA for the CDR3: TGTGCCAGCAGCTTAATAGCGGGGGGGCTGGAGACCCAGTACTTC. Amino acids: CASSLIAGGLETQYF.

CDR3 nucleotide sequence: TGTGCCAGCAGTGGACAGTCCGTGAACACTGAAGCTTTCTTT. This translates into CASSGQSVNTEAFF. This chain uses TRBV6-1 with TRBJ1-1; D is possibly TRBD1 (5 bases). The CDR3 length is 14 residues. CDR1 is MNHNS, CDR2 SASEGT, per germline. V was pared by 4 bases and J by 0 bases, with 9 bases between.

The V gene is TRBV4-3, the J gene TRBJ2-7; 9 positions match TRBD1. V shed 0 bases and J 8 bases; nucleotides not matched to a gene: 17. Germline V gene lookup returns CDR1 LGHNA and CDR2 YSLEER. The CDR3 extends over 18 amino acids. The CDR3 spells CASSQDLTPGQGRVKQYF. The CDR3 coding sequence is TGCGCCAGCAGCCAAGACCTTACACCCGGACAGGGGCGGGTCAAGCAGTACTTC.

CDR3 nucleotides: TGTGCCAGAACAGGGTTGGGCACTGAAGCTTTCTTT. This gives the protein CARTGLGTEAFF. V usage is TRBV2 and J usage is TRBJ1-1, with D perhaps matching TRBD1 (6 bases). This CDR3 contains 12 residues. Between the trimmed V and J ends, which lost 9 bases and 4 bases, there was a span of 12 bases. Germline V gene data show CDR1 as SNHLY and CDR2 as FYNNEI.

This clone was picked up a small number of times. V is TRBV2 and J is TRBJ2-2; 7 bases align to TRBD2. J was trimmed by 3 bases and V by 8 bases; bases with no gene match: 9. Germline V gene sequence: CDR1 SNHLY, CDR2 FYNNEI. This CDR3 has 15 residues. DNA of the CDR3: TGTGCCAGCGGGGTTGAGGGAGGGGACACCGGGGAGCTGTTTTTT. Encoded protein: CASGVEGGDTGELFF.

The CDR3 protein is CASSLFVNEKLFF. Here the CDR3 DNA reads TGTGCCAGCAGCTTGTTCGTAAATGAAAAACTGTTTTTT. The chain links TRBV5-6 to TRBJ1-4; D unclear. Germline lookup yields CDR1 SGHDT and CDR2 YYEEEE. This CDR3 comprises 13 residues. V was trimmed by 1 base and J by 5 bases, leaving 6 bases between them.

The genes are TRBV18 and TRBJ2-1; the D is unclear. Deletions cut 3 bases from V and 4 bases from J, with 13 bases between. This CDR3 is 15 amino acids long. Germline CDR1 reads KGHSH; CDR2 reads LQKENI. In DNA form, the CDR3 reads TGTGCCAGCTCACCGACGGAGATAGGATACAATGAGCAGTTCTTC. It encodes CASSPTEIGYNEQFF.

This sequence joins TRBV6-5 and TRBJ1-1; D gene unclear. Germline V gene lookup returns CDR1 MNHEY and CDR2 SVGAGI. V was clipped by 6 bases and J by 4 bases, with 9 bases between them. The CDR3 length is 12 residues. CDR3 DNA sequence: TGTGCCAGCAGAAGAGGGCGCACTGAAGCTTTCTTT. This translates into CASRRGRTEAFF.

This clone was seen a few times. The CDR3 here is CSVEDSGNTIYF. CDR3 coding DNA: TGCAGCGTCGAGGACTCTGGAAACACCATATATTTT. J is TRBJ1-3 and V is TRBV29-1; D is ambiguous. The length of the CDR3 is 12 residues. Germline assignment: CDR1 SQVTM and CDR2 ANQGSEA. Between the trimmed V and J ends, which lost 6 bases and 0 bases, there was a span of 6 bases.

This chain joins TRBV5-5 and TRBJ1-1, with D perhaps TRBD1 (6 bases). V lost 0 bases to trimming and J lost 1 base, with 10 bases between them. Germline V CDR1 and CDR2: SGHKS, YYEKEE (reference sequence). The CDR3 is 15 residues long. The CDR3 bases are TGTGCCAGCAGCTTGGTCCAGGGACAGAACACTGAAGCTTTCTTT. Translating it yields CASSLVQGQNTEAFF.

The chain joins TRBV5-4 to TRBJ2-1, with 10 nucleotides matching TRBD2. CDR1 is SGHNT and CDR2 is YYREEE in the germline V gene (reference sequence). The CDR3 is made up of 14 amino acids. V gave up 0 bases and J gave up 10 bases; unmatched junction bases: 4. The CDR3 DNA reads as TGTGCCAGCAGCTTGGCTCTAGCGGGGGACGAGCAGTTCTTC. Translated: CASSLALAGDEQFF. Complete variable domain (other parts from reference TRBV5-4 and TRBJ2-1): ETGVTQSPTHLIKTRGQQVTLRCSSQSGHNTVSWYQQALGQGPQFIFQYYREEENGRGNFPPRFSGLQFPNYSSELNVNALELDDSALYLCASSLALAGDEQFFGPGTRLTVL.

The chain uses TRBV28 and TRBJ1-2, with TRBD1 matching over 11 bases. The germline V gene encodes CDR1 MDHEN and CDR2 SYDVKM. The junction had 1 base not matched to a gene; V was cut back by 5 bases and J by 2 bases. This CDR3 has 14 amino acids. CDR3 protein: CASSRTGGNYGYTF. CDR3 coding DNA: TGTGCCAGCAGTCGGACAGGGGGCAACTATGGCTACACCTTC.

The V gene is TRBV20-1, the J gene TRBJ1-1, with D unresolved. Per germline, CDR1 DFQATT and CDR2 SNEGSKA (reference sequence). Trimming shortened V by 1 base and J by 8 bases, and 8 bases separated the two germline ends. This CDR3 has 11 residues. The CDR3 sequence: CSARGQSEAFF. The CDR3 region has the DNA TGCAGTGCTAGAGGACAATCCGAAGCTTTCTTT.

The chain recombines TRBV27 with TRBJ2-3; D is perhaps TRBD2 (5 bases). Germline V gene lookup returns CDR1 MNHEY and CDR2 SMNVEV (reference sequence). V dropped 10 bases and J dropped 5 bases, with 16 bases sitting between them. CDR3 length equals 13 residues. DNA for the CDR3: TGTGCCACCCGCCGGGGTCGGGAAGATACGCAGTATTTT. Translated, it gives CATRRGREDTQYF.

The CDR3 DNA is TGTGCCAGCAGTGATCAGGGGGTCTCCTACGAGCAGTACTTC. Translating it yields CASSDQGVSYEQYF. The rearrangement links TRBV2 to TRBJ2-7; TRBD1 matches at 7 bases. CDR1 SNHLY and CDR2 FYNNEI come from the germline V gene. The CDR3 has 14 residues. V shed 3 bases and J 0 bases; nucleotides not matched to a gene: 2.

The chain couples TRBV5-1 to TRBJ1-1; possible D gene TRBD1, 6 bases. This CDR3 is 15 amino acids long. CDR1 SGHRS and CDR2 YFSETQ come from the germline V gene. Trimming took off 4 bases at V and 5 bases at J, with 18 bases between the two ends. The CDR3 loop is CASSTGQPRVTEAFF. As DNA, the CDR3 is TGCGCCAGCAGCACTGGACAGCCTCGGGTAACTGAAGCTTTCTTT.

J is TRBJ2-3 and V is TRBV27, with TRBD2 matching 10 bases. With V trimmed by 5 bases and J by 6 bases, 14 bases remained unmatched. In germline, CDR1 is MNHEY, CDR2 SMNVEV (reference sequence). The CDR3 extends over 17 amino acids. In DNA, the CDR3 is TGTGCCAGCAGTCCCCTACGGGTAGCGGGGGGAGGGGATACGCAGTATTTT. The encoded protein is CASSPLRVAGGGDTQYF.

This rearrangement joins TRBV5-1 to TRBJ1-2; TRBD1 aligns across 7 bases. Losses at the gene ends were 3 bases for V and 4 bases for J; bases not matched to a gene: 15. This CDR3 is 17 amino acids long. The germline V gene encodes CDR1 SGHRS and CDR2 YFSETQ. The CDR3 spells CASSSVGLRTGSYGYTF. The CDR3 DNA reads TGCGCCAGCAGCTCCGTGGGGCTCCGGACAGGCTCCTATGGCTACACCTTC.

Only one count was recorded for this clone. The V call is TRBV18, the J call TRBJ1-5; maybe TRBD1 (5 bases). The CDR3 consists of 17 residues. Germline CDR1 reads KGHSH; CDR2 reads LQKENI. Deletions cut 3 bases from V and 6 bases from J, with 21 bases between. The CDR3 bases are TGTGCCAGCTCACCCCAGCAGGGCCCTGATTCAATTCAGCCCCAGCATTTT. It codes for CASSPQQGPDSIQPQHF.

CDR3 in DNA: TGTGCTAGTGGTTTGGGTCAGGGGGGATACGAGCAGTACTTC. Its translation: CASGLGQGGYEQYF. The chain combines TRBV12-5 with TRBJ2-7, with D tentatively TRBD1 (7 bases). Germline V gene sequence: CDR1 LGHNT, CDR2 FRNRAP. This CDR3 spans 14 amino acids. Trimming took 1 base from V and 4 from J, leaving 11 bases between them.

This clone was seen once. The CDR3 nucleotides read TGCGCCAGCAGCGACGGACAGCAAGAGACCCAGTACTTC. Its translation is CASSDGQQETQYF. The chain uses TRBV5-1 and TRBJ2-5, with D perhaps TRBD1 (6 bases). This CDR3 is 13 amino acids long. V shed 4 bases and J shed 2 bases, with 9 bases lying between them. Germline values: CDR1 SGHRS, CDR2 YFSETQ.